This entry lists 8 T cell receptor beta chains sequenced from one sample in a study of shared clonotypes between healthy human individuals. The table came from immunoSEQ multiplex PCR; TCRdb's copy has only in-frame clones and leaves some out. The table records approximately 1,500,000 clones, nearly 99% of them present only once. The sample comprised naive CD4+ T cells sorted from blood. Subset defined: CD45RA+ positively selected. These receptors came from a man aged 25-45 years in good health.

The V call is TRBV5-1, the J call TRBJ1-5; TRBD1 agrees at 7 bases. V lost 4 bases, J lost 5 bases, and 6 bases stayed unmatched. Germline CDR1 and CDR2: SGHRS and YFSETQ. The CDR3 runs to 14 residues. In DNA form, the CDR3 reads TGCGCCAGCAGCGTAGGACAGGACCATCAGCCCCAGCATTTT. This encodes CASSVGQDHQPQHF.

This chain connects TRBV29-1 to TRBJ2-7; a weak D match, TRBD2 (6 bases). Trimming shortened V by 6 bases and J by 3 bases, and 15 bases separated the two germline ends. The CDR3 is 13 residues long. Germline loops: CDR1 SQVTM, CDR2 ANQGSEA. This CDR3 is CSVGLGGFYEQYF. For the CDR3, the DNA is TGCAGCGTGGGCTTGGGGGGATTCTACGAGCAGTACTTC.

This chain uses TRBV5-1 with TRBJ2-1; tentative D call: TRBD1 (5 bases). CDR1 is SGHRS, CDR2 YFSETQ, per germline. V was shortened by 1 base and J by 10 bases, with 9 bases between the two germline ends. The CDR3 runs to 12 residues. The CDR3 DNA reads TGCGCCAGCAGCTTGTCAGGGATCGAGCAGTTCTTC. Its translation: CASSLSGIEQFF.

The chain recombines TRBV18 with TRBJ2-3, with TRBD2 matching over 7 bases. The junction had 5 bases not matched to a gene; V was cut back by 0 bases and J by 2 bases. From germline, CDR1 is KGHSH and CDR2 LQKENI. The CDR3 contains 16 residues. In nucleotides, the CDR3 is TGTGCCAGCTCACCACCCACGGGAGGCCACACAGATACGCAGTATTTT. As protein: CASSPPTGGHTDTQYF.

The V and J genes are TRBV5-1 and TRBJ1-1; D remains unclear. Trimming cost V 1 base and J 1 base, with 8 bases left between them. The CDR3 sequence is 14 residues long. CDR1 is SGHRS and CDR2 is YFSETQ in the germline V gene. CDR3 in DNA: TGCGCCAGCAGCTTGAGCGGTTGGAACACTGAAGCTTTCTTT. This gives the protein CASSLSGWNTEAFF.

CDR3 loop: CASSLMSSSDTQYF. CDR3 nucleotides: TGTGCCAGCAGTTTAATGTCTAGTTCAGATACGCAGTATTTT. The chain uses TRBV28 and TRBJ2-3; D uncertain. The CDR3 is 14 residues long. Germline V lookup: CDR1 MDHEN, CDR2 SYDVKM. V gave up 2 bases and J gave up 4 bases, with 10 bases separating them.

Note on this clone: Other DNA sequences within the sample encode an identical CDR3. The chain combines TRBV5-1 with TRBJ2-5; D may be TRBD1 (5 bases). V gave up 5 bases and J gave up 4 bases, with 9 bases separating them. CDR3 length: 12 residues. Germline V lookup: CDR1 SGHRS, CDR2 YFSETQ. The CDR3 nucleotides read TGCGCCAGCAGTTGGCAGGGAGAGACCCAGTACTTC. Its protein product is CASSWQGETQYF.

Notes on this clone: At the DNA level, this CDR3 is encoded by other sequences in the same sample as well. This chain uses TRBV29-1 with TRBJ2-2; 9 nucleotides align to TRBD2. CDR3 length equals 14 residues. Germline CDR1 SQVTM, CDR2 ANQGSEA. CDR3 nucleotides: TGCTCGGTAGGGCTAGCGGGAAACACCGGGGAGCTGTTTTTT. Translating gives CSVGLAGNTGELFF.